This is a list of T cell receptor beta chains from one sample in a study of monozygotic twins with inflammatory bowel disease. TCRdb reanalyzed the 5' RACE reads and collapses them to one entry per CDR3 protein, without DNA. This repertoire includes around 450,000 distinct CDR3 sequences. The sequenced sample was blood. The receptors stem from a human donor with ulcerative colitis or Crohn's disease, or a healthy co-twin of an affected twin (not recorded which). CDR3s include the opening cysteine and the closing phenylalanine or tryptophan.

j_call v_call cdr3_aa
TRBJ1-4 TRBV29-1 CSVEDSTGQGGEKLFF
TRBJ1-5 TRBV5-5 CASSLDRENSNQPQHF
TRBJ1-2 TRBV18 CASSRGTGAANYGYTF
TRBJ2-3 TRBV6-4 CASSDKEIQDTQYF
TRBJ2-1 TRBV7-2 CASSLGLGAYNEQFF
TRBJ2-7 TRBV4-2 CASSQDTSGRFYEQYF
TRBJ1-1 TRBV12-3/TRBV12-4 CASSPTTGGWAEAFF
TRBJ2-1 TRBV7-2 CASSLAPAGMVGNEQFF
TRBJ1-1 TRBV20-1 CSAPGTGITEAFF
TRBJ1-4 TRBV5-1 CASRMTGSNEKLFF
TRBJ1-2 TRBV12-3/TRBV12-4 CASSFGVGYGYTF
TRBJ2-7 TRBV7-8 CASSLNRDSYEQYF
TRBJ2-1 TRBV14 CASSPWTGLNTYNEQFF
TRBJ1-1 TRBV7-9 CASSTRQNTEAFF
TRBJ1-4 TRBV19 CATDRGQGGEKLFF
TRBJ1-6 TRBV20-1 CSAGEGLASPLHF
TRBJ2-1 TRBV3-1 CASSPMAQGFGYNEQFF
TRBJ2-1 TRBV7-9 CASSTRDRYNEQFF
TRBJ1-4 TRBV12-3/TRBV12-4 CASMLSPNEKLFF
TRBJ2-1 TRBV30 CAWSTGSYNEQFF
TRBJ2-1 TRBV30 CAWSVLAGRDYNEQFF
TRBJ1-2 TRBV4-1 CASSPTGRYGYTF
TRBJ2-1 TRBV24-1 CATSDTGTRDEQFF
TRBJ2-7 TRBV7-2 CASSLKLAGVHEQYF
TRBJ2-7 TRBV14 CASSQLGTGLPLEQYF
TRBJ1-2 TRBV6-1 CASSDLSTGYYGYTF
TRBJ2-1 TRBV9 CASSGLAGDNHEQFF
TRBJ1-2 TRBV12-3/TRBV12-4 CASSSYDRDGYTF
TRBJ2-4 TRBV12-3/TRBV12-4 CASSFGRAKNIQYF
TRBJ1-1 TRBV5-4 CASSLKSGRNTEAFF
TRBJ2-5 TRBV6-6 CASSQLDDQETQYF
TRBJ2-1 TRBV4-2 CASSQEVSYNEQFF
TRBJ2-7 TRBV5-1 CASSLVLGVFSYEQYF
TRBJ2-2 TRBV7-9 CASSLGGVPGELFF
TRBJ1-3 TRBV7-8 CASSLGASSSGNTIYF
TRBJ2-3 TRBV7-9 CASSLQAGNPTDTQYF
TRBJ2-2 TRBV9 CASPLAGPPNTGELFF
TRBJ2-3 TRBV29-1 CSGGTGGTDTQYF
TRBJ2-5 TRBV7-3 CASSLMGRETQYF
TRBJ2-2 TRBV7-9 CASSFRGGKRMTGELFF
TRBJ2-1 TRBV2 CASSGWSSGNYNEQFF
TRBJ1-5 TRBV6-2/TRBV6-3 CASREDGFNQPQHF
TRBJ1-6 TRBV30 CAWRLPGGVWNSPLHF
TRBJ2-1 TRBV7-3 CASSSANNEQFF
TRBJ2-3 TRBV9 CASSVAERTSGSTQYF
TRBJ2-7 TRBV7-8 CASSLAQGANIGEQYF
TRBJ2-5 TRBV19 CASSISSSGVKTQYF
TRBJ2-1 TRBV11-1 CASSFDERDAYNEQFF
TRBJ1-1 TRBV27 CASSQQGGEAFF
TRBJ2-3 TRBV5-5 CASSLRADSTDTQYF
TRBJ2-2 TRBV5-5 CASSLAPHDTYRTGELFF
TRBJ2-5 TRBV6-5 CASRPSGGKTQYF
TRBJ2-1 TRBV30 CAWTDGTGVDEQFF
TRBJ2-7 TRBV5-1 CASSLGLAPLYEQYF
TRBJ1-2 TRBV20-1 CSARDRGHYGYTF
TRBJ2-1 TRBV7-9 CASSYGPNEQFF
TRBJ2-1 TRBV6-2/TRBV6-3 CASSIQGSKGNEQFF
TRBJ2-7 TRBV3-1 CASSPWDRPNSYEQYF
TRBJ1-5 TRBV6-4 CARSDLTRARDLNQPQHF